This paragraph reports one T cell receptor (beta chain). Original data processing: The assay estimated nucleated cells by amplifying reference gene primers. Assay: immunoSEQ multiplex PCR; the TCRdb copy retains only in-frame clones and omits some. D and trimming were read from the DNA, whereas the V and J calls and clone size are those reported in that table. The repertoire holds a few hundred thousand clones, with less than 95% as singletons. The germline V gene encodes CDR1 LGHDT and CDR2 YNNKEL (reference sequence). The ends were cut back, 7 bases at V and 5 bases at J, with 13 bases in the middle. The CDR3 is made up of 13 amino acids. This sample is drawn from a study of blood T cell repertoires in COVID-19. Study-wide background: The United States, Italy and Spain supplied acute and convalescent COVID-19 samples.

The chain links TRBV3-1 (or the pseudogene TRBV3-2) to TRBJ2-3; D uncertain. This TCR derives from a man between 18 and 35 years old who had recovered from COVID-19. Specimen: PBMCs or T cells enriched from blood (not recorded which). Written as DNA, the CDR3 is TGTGCCAGCATTCGTACCCCAGGAGATACGCAGTATTTT. This encodes CASIRTPGDTQYF.